A single sample gave rise to the 14 T cell receptor beta chains below, sequenced in a study of T cell repertoires in ileal Crohn's disease. Assay used: immunoSEQ multiplex PCR; TCRdb lists only in-frame clones, some missing. This table holds a few thousand clones, 70% to 80% found once. The source material was ileal tissue. All receptors come from an adult with Crohn's disease.

This clone has only one observation. The chain is built from TRBV4-1 and TRBJ2-2; the match to TRBD1 covers 7 bases. The CDR3 consists of 15 residues. V shed 4 bases, J shed 1 base, and the junction held 3 bases outside the gene matches. Germline V gene data show CDR1 as MGHRA and CDR2 as YSYEKL. The CDR3, as DNA: TGCGCCAGCAGCCCGACAGGGAGGAACACCGGGGAGCTGTTTTTT. Translating it yields CASSPTGRNTGELFF.

J is TRBJ2-4 and V is TRBV11-2, with D perhaps TRBD1 (6 bases). Trimming left V 5 bases short and J 2 bases short, with 13 bases between. The CDR3 consists of 15 residues. Germline V gene data show CDR1 as SGHAT and CDR2 as FQNNGV. The CDR3 reads CASSPLQGPKNIQYF. In DNA form, the CDR3 reads TGTGCCAGCAGCCCCCTGCAGGGGCCCAAAAACATTCAGTACTTC.

Sample share makes this clone large (0.1 to 1%). V and J are TRBV6-5 and TRBJ2-5; D unresolved. CDR1 is MNHEY and CDR2 is SVGAGI in the germline V gene. The CDR3 totals 11 residues. Trimming stripped 7 bases from V and 5 bases from J, with 8 bases between. The CDR3 coding sequence is TGTGCCAGCACAATTCGGGAGACCCAGTACTTC. This sequence encodes CASTIRETQYF.

The chain links TRBV7-2 to TRBJ1-4; possible D gene TRBD1, 6 bases. Germline V gives CDR1 SGHTA, CDR2 FQGNSA. V was clipped by 5 bases and J by 8 bases, with 18 bases between them. The CDR3 contains 15 residues. The CDR3: CASSHRDTVIEKLFF. The DNA of the CDR3 is TGTGCCAGCAGCCACCGGGACACCGTAATAGAAAAACTGTTTTTT.

This clone was recorded only once. The chain carries TRBV19 and TRBJ2-3; tentatively, D is TRBD2 (6 bases). This CDR3 has 15 amino acids. Germline-derived CDR1 and CDR2 are LNHDA and SQIVND (reference sequence). Trimming took off 3 bases at V and 2 bases at J, with 12 bases between the two ends. CDR3 nucleotides: TGTGCCAGTAGTATCTCTCGGGGGTCCACAGATACGCAGTATTTT. Translation: CASSISRGSTDTQYF. Variable domain in full (rest from reference TRBV19 and TRBJ2-3): DGGITQSPKYLFRKEGQNVTLSCEQNLNHDAMYWYRQDPGQGLRLIYYSQIVNDFQKGDIAEGYSVSREKKESFPLTVTSAQKNPTAFYLCASSISRGSTDTQYFGPGTRLTVL.

The chain joins TRBV5-1 to TRBJ2-7; D is unresolved. Germline lookup yields CDR1 SGHRS and CDR2 YFSETQ. V was cut by 0 bases and J by 3 bases, with 7 bases left in between. The length of the CDR3 is 13 residues. CDR3: CASSLDTLYEQYF. The CDR3 nucleotides are TGCGCCAGCAGCTTGGACACCCTCTACGAGCAGTACTTC.

The rearrangement uses TRBV11-3 and TRBJ1-6; 11 nucleotides agree with TRBD1. V gave up 5 bases and J gave up 7 bases; unmatched junction bases: 4. The CDR3 totals 15 residues. CDR1 SGHNT and CDR2 YENEEA come from the germline V gene. The CDR3 here is CASSAGQGENSPLHF. The CDR3 nucleotides read TGTGCCAGCAGCGCGGGACAGGGGGAGAATTCACCCCTCCACTTT.

The chain has TRBV27 and TRBJ2-5, with a tentative D call TRBD2 (5 bases). The DNA end favors TRBJ2-7, so the J call may be wrong. The CDR3 loop spans 14 amino acids. CDR1 MNHEY and CDR2 SMNVEV come from the germline V gene (reference sequence). The CDR3 is CASSQSGRNDEQYF. Here the CDR3 DNA reads TGTGCCAGCAGTCAAAGCGGAAGGAACGACGAGCAGTACTTC.

The chain links TRBV10-1 to TRBJ2-5; possible D gene TRBD2, 5 bases. V was pared by 6 bases and J by 2 bases, with 16 bases between. The CDR3 runs to 15 residues. CDR1 and CDR2 (germline): WNHNN, SYGVQD (reference sequence). The CDR3 DNA is TGCGCCAGCAGCAGCGGCAGGACTCTACAAGAGACCCAGTACTTC. Translating it yields CASSSGRTLQETQYF.

V gene TRBV5-6 combines with J gene TRBJ2-5; 7 bases are shared with TRBD2. CDR1 SGHDT and CDR2 YYEEEE come from the germline V gene. Germline trimming cut 7 bases from V and 4 bases from J; bases unmatched to any gene: 13. This CDR3 is built from 15 residues. The chain's CDR3 is CASGFGSGNRETQYF. CDR3 sequence (DNA): TGTGCCAGCGGTTTTGGGAGCGGGAATAGAGAGACCCAGTACTTC. The full variable domain, completed using reference TRBV5-6 and TRBJ2-5, is DAGVTQSPTHLIKTRGQQVTLRCSPKSGHDTVSWYQQALGQGPQFIFQYYEEEERQRGNFPDRFSGHQFPNYSSELNVNALLLGDSALYLCASGFGSGNRETQYFGPGTRLLVL.

The chain couples TRBV5-1 to TRBJ2-1, with TRBD2 identical over 7 bases. CDR1 SGHRS and CDR2 YFSETQ come from the germline V gene. The length of the CDR3 is 17 residues. Unmatched junction bases numbered 6, after V lost 0 bases and J lost 0 bases. CDR3: CASSLATSRSSYNEQFF. The DNA of the CDR3 is TGCGCCAGCAGCTTGGCGACTAGCAGGAGCTCCTACAATGAGCAGTTCTTC.

The V and J genes are TRBV6-1 and TRBJ2-3, with TRBD2 as a possible D gene (6 bases). The CDR3 totals 15 residues. Germline CDR1 MNHNS, CDR2 SASEGT. The V end was cut by 3 bases, the J end by 3 bases, with 13 bases between. The CDR3 DNA reads as TGTGCCAGCAGTGATCCGGCGGGGAGGACAGATACGCAGTATTTT. Translated: CASSDPAGRTDTQYF.

The chain has TRBV27 and TRBJ2-3; 13 bases align to TRBD2. In germline, CDR1 is MNHEY, CDR2 SMNVEV (reference sequence). Trimming at V came to 3 bases and at J to 1 base, leaving 7 bases not matched to a gene. The CDR3 covers 18 residues. The CDR3 reads CASSFEGGLAGRTDTQYF. CDR3 DNA: TGTGCCAGCAGTTTTGAGGGGGGACTAGCGGGGCGCACAGATACGCAGTATTTT.

This clone was counted only a few times. V gene TRBV2 combines with J gene TRBJ2-3; 8 bases agree with TRBD1. Germline V CDR1 and CDR2: SNHLY, FYNNEI. The trim removed 7 bases at V and 6 bases at J, leaving 12 bases unmatched. This CDR3 region has 15 residues. This CDR3 is CASKVQGATFDTQYF. In DNA form, the CDR3 reads TGTGCCAGCAAAGTCCAGGGGGCGACGTTCGATACGCAGTATTTT.